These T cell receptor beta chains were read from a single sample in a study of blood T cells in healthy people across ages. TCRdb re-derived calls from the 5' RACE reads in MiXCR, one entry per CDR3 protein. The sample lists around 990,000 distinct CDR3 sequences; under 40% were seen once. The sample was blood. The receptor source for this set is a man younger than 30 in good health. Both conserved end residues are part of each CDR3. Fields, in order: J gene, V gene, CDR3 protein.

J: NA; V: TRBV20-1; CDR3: CSALLTVEETQYF
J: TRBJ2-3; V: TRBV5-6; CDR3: CASSDPRLFSTDTQYF
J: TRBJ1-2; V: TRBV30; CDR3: CAWSDLTGHGYTF
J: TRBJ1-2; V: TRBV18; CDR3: CASSATGVDGYTF
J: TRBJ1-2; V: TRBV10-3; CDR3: CAIRRDSLIGYTF
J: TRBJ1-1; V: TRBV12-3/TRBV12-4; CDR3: CASTTSAYTEAFF
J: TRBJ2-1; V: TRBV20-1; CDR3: CSFNGGRNEQFF
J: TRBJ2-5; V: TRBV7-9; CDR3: CASNSSLADRSYNEQYF
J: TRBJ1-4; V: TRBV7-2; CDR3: CASSPGAGFATNEKLFF
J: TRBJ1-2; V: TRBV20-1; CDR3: CSATKERDYGYTF
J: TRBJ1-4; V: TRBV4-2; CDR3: CASSFRQGTEKLFF